What follows are 10 T cell receptor beta chains derived from one specimen sequenced in a study of shared clonotypes between healthy human individuals. The protocol was immunoSEQ multiplex PCR, while the TCRdb copy is restricted to in-frame clones and leaves out a portion. The sample holds around 1.1 million clones; about 72% are singletons and the top ten take 0.89%. The material sequenced was memory CD4+ T cells from PBMCs. Noted subset: CD45RA-negative fraction. The source of these receptors is a man between 18 and 29 years old in good health. Some clones in this sample may be carry-over from other donors' samples.

This clone was detected only once. The V and J genes are TRBV11-2 and TRBJ2-6, with D unresolved. CDR3 size: 14 residues. V was clipped by 7 bases and J by 4 bases, with 11 bases between them. Germline-derived CDR1 and CDR2 are SGHAT and FQNNGV. The CDR3 here is CASTGSLGANVLTF. The DNA for the CDR3 is TGTGCCAGCACCGGTAGTCTAGGGGCCAACGTCCTGACTTTC.

This chain joins TRBV9 and TRBJ1-2; no clear D. This CDR3 comprises 14 residues. Trimming shortened V by 3 bases and J by 4 bases, and 13 bases separated the two germline ends. CDR1 is SGDLS, CDR2 YYNGEE, per germline. The CDR3 protein is CASSGGGLGYGYTF. The CDR3, as DNA: TGTGCCAGCAGCGGTGGAGGGTTAGGCTATGGCTACACCTTC. Based on the CDR3 plus reference TRBV9 and TRBJ1-2, the full variable domain is DSGVTQTPKHLITATGQRVTLRCSPRSGDLSVYWYQQSLDQGLQFLIQYYNGEERAKGNILERFSAQQFPDLHSELNLSSLELGDSALYFCASSGGGLGYGYTFGSGTRLTVV.

This clone appeared once. The V gene is TRBV9, the J gene TRBJ2-3; 12 nucleotides match TRBD1. Germline V CDR1 and CDR2: SGDLS, YYNGEE. V was pared by 4 bases and J by 5 bases, with 14 bases of the junction left unmatched. This CDR3 has 18 amino acids. CDR3 DNA: TGTGCCAGCAGCCCTATAATTCCAGGGACAGGGGGCATAGATACGCAGTATTTT. Amino acid sequence: CASSPIIPGTGGIDTQYF.

This clone occurred a few times. The rearrangement joins TRBV18 to TRBJ1-5; D is uncertain. This CDR3 has 14 residues. V lost 0 bases and J 2 bases, leaving 5 bases between the germline ends. The germline V gene has CDR1 KGHSH and CDR2 LQKENI. CDR3 bases: TGTGCCAGCTCACCACCGGACGGCAATCAGCCCCAGCATTTT. Translating gives CASSPPDGNQPQHF.

This chain links TRBV7-9 with TRBJ2-5; 9 bases fit TRBD2. Germline lookup yields CDR1 SEHNR and CDR2 FQNEAQ (reference sequence). With 3 bases clipped from V and 3 bases from J, the junction kept 11 bases outside the gene matches. The CDR3 loop spans 17 amino acids. CDR3 residues: CASSFLKIAGDEETQYF. DNA of the CDR3: TGTGCCAGCAGCTTCCTCAAGATAGCGGGAGATGAAGAGACCCAGTACTTC. The whole variable domain, filled in from reference TRBV7-9 and TRBJ2-5, reads DTGVSQNPRHKITKRGQNVTFRCDPISEHNRLYWYRQTLGQGPEFLTYFQNEAQLEKSRLLSDRFSAERPKGSFSTLEIQRTEQGDSAMYLCASSFLKIAGDEETQYFGPGTRLLVL.

V and J are TRBV5-1 and TRBJ1-2; TRBD1 matches 9 bases. Germline V lookup: CDR1 SGHRS, CDR2 YFSETQ. This CDR3 region has 14 residues. J lost 4 bases, V lost 4 bases, and 5 bases had no gene match. The CDR3 DNA is TGCGCCAGCAGCCCACAGGGGGCGGGCTATGGCTACACCTTC. The encoded protein is CASSPQGAGYGYTF.

V is TRBV5-4 and J is TRBJ1-2; 8 positions agree with TRBD1. CDR1 is SGHNT and CDR2 is YYREEE in the germline V gene (reference sequence). The CDR3 has 14 amino acids. The J segment lost 6 bases and the V segment lost 10 bases, leaving 14 bases of the junction unmatched. The CDR3 region is CAAGAGGLMNGYTF. In nucleotides, the CDR3 is TGTGCCGCGGGGGCAGGGGGCCTCATGAATGGCTACACCTTC.

The chain is built from TRBV6-5 and TRBJ1-5, with D tentatively TRBD1 (6 bases). Germline V gene sequence: CDR1 MNHEY, CDR2 SVGAGI. This CDR3 is 15 amino acids long. Trimming removed 5 bases from V and 1 base from J, with 12 bases in between. DNA of the CDR3: TGTGCCAGCAGTCCCCGGGGGGCGAGCAATCAGCCCCAGCATTTT. Residues: CASSPRGASNQPQHF.

V is TRBV11-2 and J is TRBJ2-3; a possible D gene is TRBD1 (5 bases). The V end was cut by 5 bases, the J end by 0 bases, with 12 bases between. Per the germline V gene, CDR1 is SGHAT and CDR2 is FQNNGV. The CDR3 loop spans 15 amino acids. CDR3 DNA sequence: TGTGCCAGCAGCCCTGGGGCAGGTAGCACAGATACGCAGTATTTT. Amino acid sequence: CASSPGAGSTDTQYF.

The chain links TRBV5-8 to TRBJ1-4; maybe TRBD1 (5 bases). The CDR3 spans 15 residues. Germline V gene data show CDR1 as SGHTS and CDR2 as YDEGEE. The V end lost 4 bases, the J end lost 6 bases, and 16 bases lay between the germline ends. For the CDR3, the DNA is TGTGCCAGCAGCGTACCGGGGACTCCTGATGAAAAACTGTTTTTT. Translated: CASSVPGTPDEKLFF. Combining the CDR3 with reference TRBV5-8 and TRBJ1-4 gives the whole variable domain EAGVTQSPTHLIKTRGQQATLRCSPISGHTSVYWYQQALGLGLQFLLWYDEGEERNRGNFPPRFSGRQFPNYSSELNVNALELEDSALYLCASSVPGTPDEKLFFGSGTQLSVL.